This T cell receptor (beta chain) was retrieved from a study of T cells in Graves' hyperthyroidism and ophthalmopathy. Germline V gene lookup returns CDR1 SGHTA and CDR2 FQGTGA. Trimming took off 6 bases at V and 7 bases at J, with 18 bases between the two ends. This CDR3 is built from 14 residues. Using RNA transcripts as the source, TCR beta CDR3 regions were amplified. HTBI primers were the set used in a first-round RT-PCR of the TCR CDR3. TCRdb fed the multiplex PCR reads into MiXCR, producing one record per CDR3 protein. Among a few hundred thousand distinct CDR3 sequences listed, roughly 46% were seen once.

This TCR derives from a young woman with Graves' hyperthyroidism. V and J are TRBV7-3 and TRBJ2-5; maybe TRBD2 (6 bases). Sequenced material: peripheral blood or thyroid tissue (not recorded which). CDR3 nucleotides: TGTGCCAGCAGTTTGGGACTCCTGTCTTCGACCCAGTACTTC. Encoded protein: CASSLGLLSSTQYF.